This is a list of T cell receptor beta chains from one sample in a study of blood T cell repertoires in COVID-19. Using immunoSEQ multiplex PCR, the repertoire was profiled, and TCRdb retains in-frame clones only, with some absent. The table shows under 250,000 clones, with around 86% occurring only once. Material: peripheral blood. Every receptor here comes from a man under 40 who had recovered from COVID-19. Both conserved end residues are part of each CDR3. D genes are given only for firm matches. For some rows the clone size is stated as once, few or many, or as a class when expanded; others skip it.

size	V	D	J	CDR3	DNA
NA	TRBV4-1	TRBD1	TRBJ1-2	CASSQAGRGHGYTF	TGCGCCAGCAGCCAAGCGGGCAGGGGGCATGGCTACACCTTC
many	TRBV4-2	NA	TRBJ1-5	CASSQLLGDKSNQPQHF	TGTGCCAGCAGCCAACTCTTAGGGGATAAGAGCAATCAGCCCCAGCATTTT
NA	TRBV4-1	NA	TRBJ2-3	CASSQVQGDTQYF	TGCGCCAGCAGCCAAGTACAGGGTGATACGCAGTATTTT
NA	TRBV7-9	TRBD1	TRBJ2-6	CASSHLRTGPSSGANVLTF	TGTGCCAGCAGCCACCTGCGGACAGGGCCGAGCTCTGGGGCCAACGTCCTGACTTTC
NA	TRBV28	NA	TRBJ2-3	CASSLYGDPDTQYF	TGTGCCAGCAGTTTATACGGGGATCCAGATACGCAGTATTTT
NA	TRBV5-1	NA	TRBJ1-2	CASWGGTEYGYTF	TGCGCCAGTTGGGGGGGCACAGAGTATGGCTACACCTTC
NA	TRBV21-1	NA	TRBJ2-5	CASSLSRGTGETQYF	TGTGCCAGCAGCTTATCGCGCGGGACCGGAGAGACCCAGTACTTC
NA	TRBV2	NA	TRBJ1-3	CASSGVGNTIYF	TGTGCCAGCAGTGGAGTTGGAAACACCATATATTTT
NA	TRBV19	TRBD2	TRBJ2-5	CASSIGQSGGARETQYF	TGTGCCAGTAGTATAGGACAAAGCGGGGGGGCTCGGGAGACCCAGTACTTC
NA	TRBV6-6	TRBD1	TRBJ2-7	CATKTGWGPYEQYF	TGTGCCACCAAGACAGGGTGGGGTCCCTACGAGCAGTACTTC
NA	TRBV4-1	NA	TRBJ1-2	CASSQGQEIPNYGYTF	TGCGCCAGCAGCCAAGGACAGGAGATACCTAACTATGGCTACACCTTC
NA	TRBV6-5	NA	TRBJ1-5	CATLRGVSSNQPQHF	TGTGCCACTCTCCGGGGGGTTAGCAGCAATCAGCCCCAGCATTTT
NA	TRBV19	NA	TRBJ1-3	CASRPKPGGLGDTIYF	TGTGCCAGTAGACCCAAACCCGGGGGGCTGGGAGACACCATATATTTT
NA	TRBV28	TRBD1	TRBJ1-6	CASSFGTGGRSPLHF	TGTGCCAGCAGTTTCGGGACAGGGGGCCGGTCACCCCTCCACTTT
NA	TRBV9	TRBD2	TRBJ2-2	CASSVVAGTGELFF	TGTGCCAGCAGCGTGGTAGCGGGGACCGGGGAGCTGTTTTTT
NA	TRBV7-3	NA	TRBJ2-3	CASSFAGGRTQYF	TGTGCCAGCAGCTTCGCCGGGGGTCGTACGCAGTATTTT